The entry below describes one TCR beta chain. This entry is derived from a study of blood T cell repertoires in COVID-19. Looking at the study overall: Samples of COVID-19 (acute and convalescent) were obtained from the United States, Italy and Spain. PBMCs, B-cell-depleted T cells, or T cells were the source of the cDNA or gDNA that made up the material.

V shed 4 bases and J 3 bases; nucleotides not matched to a gene: 11. This CDR3 comprises 16 residues. Germline loops: CDR1 MNHEY, CDR2 SVGAGI. Original data processing: Counts of nucleated cells, estimated from reference gene primer amplification, were obtained. Profiling relied on immunoSEQ multiplex PCR, and the TCRdb table lists in-frame clones only, not all of them. D and trimming were read from the DNA, whereas the V and J calls and clone size are those reported in that table. The sample includes about 280,000 clones, about 82% of them seen just once. The receptor was isolated from a man aged 45-65 years with active or convalescent COVID-19. Sequences were obtained from peripheral blood. The chain recombines TRBV6-5 with TRBJ1-1; 7 nucleotides line up with TRBD1. The CDR3 nucleotides are TGTGCCAGCAGTTTAACAGGGGCCCACCGAGACACTGAAGCTTTCTTT. Protein: CASSLTGAHRDTEAFF.